These T cell receptor beta chains were read from a single sample in a study of cytomegalovirus exposure and HLA in healthy donors. Produced via immunoSEQ multiplex PCR; TCRdb's table is partial and in-frame only. Of roughly 200,000 clones listed, roughly 80% were seen once; the top ten hold just under 3%. Sequenced input: PBMCs. Receptor source: a woman in her 30s in good health and CMV-seronegative. Each CDR3 is given with its conserved first and last residue. Some rows mark clone size as missing; the rest say once, few, many or name a class of expanded clone.

J: TRBJ2-7
V: TRBV29-1
size: .
CDR3: CSVAKAGPYEQYF

J: TRBJ2-2
V: TRBV11-3
size: .
CDR3: CASSKLGANTGELFF

J: TRBJ2-2
V: TRBV19
size: .
CDR3: CASSIQGPTGNTGELFF

J: TRBJ1-2
V: TRBV28
size: few
CDR3: CASSRGTGDYGYTF

J: TRBJ2-2
V: TRBV27
size: .
CDR3: CASSPRTRERTGELFF

J: TRBJ2-7
V: TRBV6-5
size: .
CDR3: CASSYGGGTGNYEQYF

J: TRBJ1-2
V: TRBV9
size: .
CDR3: CASSLQSSGQAHLYGYTF

J: TRBJ2-7
V: TRBV29-1
size: .
CDR3: CSALGAPRYEQYF

J: TRBJ1-2
V: TRBV27
size: .
CDR3: CASSLTGWYGYTF

J: .
V: TRBV5-4
size: .
CDR3: CASSSTYEQYF

J: TRBJ2-1
V: TRBV5-6
size: once
CDR3: CASSLALAGYNEQFF

J: TRBJ2-7
V: TRBV9
size: few
CDR3: CASSVGVGGSYEQYF

J: TRBJ1-5
V: TRBV5-3
size: .
CDR3: CARSLRTGDPRGYSNQPQHF

J: TRBJ2-5
V: TRBV2
size: .
CDR3: CASNSGGQETQYF

J: TRBJ1-1
V: TRBV19
size: .
CDR3: CASTYRGLTEAFF

J: TRBJ2-6
V: TRBV27
size: few
CDR3: CASSLSQISGANVLTF

J: TRBJ2-1
V: TRBV27
size: .
CDR3: CASSLGGALSYNEQFF

J: TRBJ2-3
V: TRBV4-1
size: .
CDR3: CASSRPRLAGGTDTQYF

J: TRBJ2-7
V: TRBV9
size: .
CDR3: CASSPSGGTSYEQYF

J: TRBJ2-5
V: TRBV9
size: .
CDR3: CASSVETSGSKETQYF

J: TRBJ2-2
V: TRBV9
size: .
CDR3: CASTPASGGYGELFF

J: TRBJ2-5
V: TRBV5-1
size: .
CDR3: CASTTGDGETQYF

J: .
V: TRBV6-6
size: .
CDR3: CASSPDSGGFSYEQYF

J: TRBJ1-6
V: TRBV2
size: .
CDR3: CASNLASPLHF

J: TRBJ2-5
V: TRBV28
size: .
CDR3: CASRGRKETQYF

J: TRBJ1-1
V: TRBV6-1
size: few
CDR3: CASSNPGTGREEAFF

J: TRBJ2-1
V: TRBV5-1
size: .
CDR3: CASSSRDRGNEQFF

J: TRBJ2-7
V: TRBV2
size: .
CDR3: CASSPGSLSSYEQYF